These 5 T cell receptor beta chains were sequenced from one sample in a study of blood T cells in healthy people across ages. Through a sample-barcoded 5' primer and a J-beta primer mix, a second PCR was run for roughly 6 to 12 cycles. TCRdb passed the 5' RACE reads through MiXCR, listing each CDR3 protein once. The data hold 750,000 to 950,000 distinct CDR3 sequences, with around a quarter observed a single time. Separately, the same data were catalogued under a study of T cells of mothers and their children.

Input material: blood. The receptor set was obtained from a boy aged 5-17 years in good health.

This clonotype was counted a single time. The rearrangement joins TRBV20-1 to TRBJ2-1; no clear D gene. Germline CDR1 DFQATT, CDR2 SNEGSKA (reference sequence). V was pared by 0 bases and J by 1 base, with 10 bases between. The CDR3 is 15 amino acids. In nucleotides, the CDR3 is TGCAGTGCTAGAGAGGCCGCGTGGTCCTACAATGAGCAGTTCTTC. Translating gives CSAREAAWSYNEQFF.

This clonotype was observed a handful of times. The rearrangement uses TRBV7-9 and TRBJ2-2; perhaps TRBD1 as D (6 bases). Per the germline V gene, CDR1 is SEHNR and CDR2 is FQNEAQ (reference sequence). V was cut by 5 bases and J by 3 bases, with 10 bases left in between. The CDR3 extends over 14 amino acids. The CDR3 sequence is CASSGTTHTGELFF. The DNA of the CDR3 is TGTGCCAGCAGCGGGACAACCCACACCGGGGAGCTGTTTTTT.

In this sample, this clonotype turned up once. CDR3 amino acids: CSVGHTGGNEKLFF. DNA for the CDR3: TGCAGCGTTGGCCATACAGGGGGAAATGAAAAACTGTTTTTT. The V call is TRBV29-1, the J call TRBJ1-4, with 8 bases that match TRBD1. The V gene end was trimmed by 4 bases and the J gene end by 5 bases; junction bases not matched to a gene: 6. There are 14 residues in the CDR3. CDR1 SQVTM and CDR2 ANQGSEA come from the germline V gene.

The chain uses TRBV5-1 and TRBJ2-3; D gene unclear. The length of the CDR3 is 14 residues. Looked up from germline, CDR1 is SGHRS and CDR2 is YFSETQ. V was trimmed by 4 bases and J by 2 bases, leaving 11 bases between them. CDR3 sequence: CASSPDLLTDTQYF. CDR3 in DNA: TGCGCCAGCAGCCCAGACCTACTCACAGATACGCAGTATTTT.

This chain links TRBV5-1 with TRBJ1-2, with D tentatively TRBD1 (6 bases). Trimming stripped 0 bases from V and 6 bases from J, with 9 bases between. Germline values: CDR1 SGHRS, CDR2 YFSETQ. The CDR3 sequence is 13 residues long. The CDR3 nucleotides read TGCGCCAGCAGCTTGGTAAAGGGGGATGGCTACACCTTC. Residues: CASSLVKGDGYTF.